This entry lists 19 T cell receptor beta chains sequenced from one sample in a study of T cell responses to AZD1222 COVID-19 vaccine. Profiled with immunoSEQ multiplex PCR; TCRdb holds only in-frame clones, not every one. The sample consists of approximately 89,000 clones, around nine tenths of them appearing once. The material was peripheral blood, obtained on day 0 of AZD1222 vaccination. The receptor source for this set is an adult in good health.

The CDR3, as DNA: TGTGCCAGCAGCGCGGACAGGAGGACGATGCAGTATTTT. Encoded protein: CASSADRRTMQYF. This chain joins TRBV7-2 and TRBJ2-3, with 7 bases fitting TRBD1. This CDR3 region has 13 residues. V lost 5 bases to trimming and J lost 11 bases; unmatched junction nucleotides: 10. CDR1 is SGHTA and CDR2 is FQGNSA in the germline V gene.

CDR3 sequence reads: CASSPRRNEKLFF. In DNA form, the CDR3 reads TGTGCCAGCAGTCCCAGGCGAAACGAAAAACTGTTTTTT. The chain employs TRBV12-3 or TRBV12-4 and TRBJ1-4; D is uncertain. The V gene lost 5 bases and the J gene lost 8 bases, with 12 bases spanning the gap. The CDR3 is 13 amino acids.

The V gene is TRBV30, the J gene TRBJ1-2; D might be TRBD1 (6 bases). Trimming removed 5 bases at V and 6 bases at J, with 13 bases between. The CDR3 loop spans 12 amino acids. Germline assignment: CDR1 GTSNPN and CDR2 SVGIG (reference sequence). CDR3 protein: CAWEGGPNGYTF. CDR3 in DNA: TGTGCCTGGGAGGGGGGGCCTAATGGCTACACCTTC.

The V call is TRBV7-2, the J call TRBJ1-3, with TRBD1 matching 11 bases. V lost 7 bases, J lost 7 bases, and 9 bases stayed unmatched. CDR1 is SGHTA, CDR2 FQGNSA, per germline. CDR3 length: 15 amino acids. The CDR3 loop reads CASKLGTGGSNTIYF. CDR3 nucleotide sequence: TGTGCCAGCAAGTTAGGGACAGGGGGTAGCAACACCATATATTTT.

The rearrangement links TRBV30 to TRBJ1-6; 9 bases are a match to TRBD1. Germline V gene data show CDR1 as GTSNPN and CDR2 as SVGIG (reference sequence). Losses at the gene ends were 5 bases for V and 8 bases for J; bases not matched to a gene: 7. The CDR3 consists of 14 residues. The CDR3: CAWVPGQGYSPLHF. In DNA, the CDR3 is TGTGCCTGGGTTCCGGGACAGGGTTATTCACCCCTCCACTTT.

V gene TRBV29-1 combines with J gene TRBJ2-1; D unresolved. Trimming took off 6 bases at V and 7 bases at J, with 7 bases between the two ends. Per germline, CDR1 SQVTM and CDR2 ANQGSEA. This CDR3 contains 10 residues. The CDR3 region is CSVGLNEQFF. The CDR3 DNA follows: TGCAGCGTCGGATTGAATGAGCAGTTCTTC.

The rearrangement uses TRBV14 and TRBJ2-7, with TRBD2 identical over 7 bases. Looked up from germline, CDR1 is SGHDN and CDR2 is FVKESK. This CDR3 contains 13 residues. Trimming cost V 4 bases and J 6 bases; bases outside gene matches: 6. CDR3 in DNA: TGTGCCAGCAGCCGGGGGGGTGCAAGCGAGCAGTACTTC. Translated: CASSRGGASEQYF.

The chain uses TRBV7-8 and TRBJ1-4, with D hard to call. Trimming left V 4 bases short and J 7 bases short, with 4 bases between. Germline CDR1 is SGHVS and CDR2 is FQNEAQ. The CDR3 consists of 11 residues. In DNA, the CDR3 is TGTGCCAGCAGCTCCGTTGAAAAACTGTTTTTT. Its protein is CASSSVEKLFF.

Here the CDR3 reads CAAAGANYGYTF. DNA of the CDR3: TGTGCCGCAGCAGGGGCTAACTATGGCTACACCTTC. V and J are TRBV2 and TRBJ1-2, with D perhaps matching TRBD1 (6 bases). CDR3 length: 12 amino acids. Germline V lookup: CDR1 SNHLY, CDR2 FYNNEI. Trimming took 11 bases from V and 0 from J, leaving 10 bases between them.

The rearrangement joins TRBV9 to TRBJ2-3, with no clear D. CDR3 length: 15 amino acids. Germline CDR1 reads SGDLS; CDR2 reads YYNGEE. The ends were cut back, 0 bases at V and 3 bases at J, with 11 bases in the middle. CDR3 residues: CASSVGPYDTDTQYF. The CDR3 DNA reads TGTGCCAGCAGCGTAGGTCCCTACGATACAGATACGCAGTATTTT.

The CDR3 DNA reads as TGTGCCAGCAGCTTAGCTCGGACCACCCGGGAGACCCAGTACTTC. Encoded protein: CASSLARTTRETQYF. The chain uses TRBV13 and TRBJ2-5, with no clear D. CDR3 length: 15 residues. The germline V and J ends were trimmed by 1 base and 5 bases, with 14 bases remaining between them. The V gene's germline CDR1 is PRHDT and CDR2 FYEKMQ (reference sequence).

J is TRBJ1-5 and V is TRBV19; D uncertain. Germline values: CDR1 LNHDA, CDR2 SQIVND (reference sequence). The CDR3 is 13 residues long. V was pared by 7 bases and J by 1 base, with 8 bases between. CDR3 nucleotides: TGTGCCAGTAATGGACGGAGCAATCAGCCCCAGCATTTT. Encoded protein: CASNGRSNQPQHF. The full variable domain, in which reference TRBV19 and TRBJ1-5 provide the parts outside the CDR3, is DGGITQSPKYLFRKEGQNVTLSCEQNLNHDAMYWYRQDPGQGLRLIYYSQIVNDFQKGDIAEGYSVSREKKESFPLTVTSAQKNPTAFYLCASNGRSNQPQHFGDGTRLSIL.

The chain has TRBV9 and TRBJ2-2, with D uncertain. The germline V gene encodes CDR1 SGDLS and CDR2 YYNGEE. The CDR3 extends over 15 amino acids. Deletions cut 3 bases from V and 3 bases from J, with 12 bases between. CDR3 amino acids: CASSGPSGYTGELFF. The DNA of the CDR3 is TGTGCCAGCAGCGGACCTTCAGGTTACACCGGGGAGCTGTTTTTT.

The chain joins TRBV11-3 to TRBJ2-3; D is unresolved. Trimming pared 1 base from V and 2 bases from J, leaving 7 bases between. Germline loops: CDR1 SGHNT, CDR2 YENEEA. The CDR3 consists of 14 residues. The CDR3 loop reads CASSLGRNTDTQYF. As DNA, the CDR3 is TGTGCCAGCAGCTTAGGCAGAAACACAGATACGCAGTATTTT.

The chain links TRBV10-1 to TRBJ2-2; 9 bases are shared with TRBD1. Germline V gives CDR1 WNHNN, CDR2 SYGVQD (reference sequence). The CDR3 length is 15 residues. Losses at the gene ends were 8 bases for V and 2 bases for J; bases not matched to a gene: 6. The CDR3 spells CASGGGQGNTGELFF. Written as DNA, the CDR3 is TGCGCCAGCGGAGGGGGACAGGGTAACACCGGGGAGCTGTTTTTT.

The rearrangement joins TRBV11-2 to TRBJ1-1, with 7 bases aligning to TRBD1. From germline, CDR1 is SGHAT and CDR2 FQNNGV. J lost 3 bases, V lost 5 bases, and 6 bases had no gene match. CDR3 length: 14 amino acids. CDR3 in DNA: TGTGCCAGCAGCCTGACAGGGAGGGACACTGAAGCTTTCTTT. The encoded protein is CASSLTGRDTEAFF.

This clone was found once. The V and J genes are TRBV7-9 and TRBJ1-1; 8 bases agree with TRBD1. The length of the CDR3 is 15 residues. Trimming at V came to 5 bases and at J to 3 bases, leaving 8 bases not matched to a gene. Germline loops: CDR1 SEHNR, CDR2 FQNEAQ (reference sequence). Here the CDR3 reads CASSQSDRVDTEAFF. As DNA, the CDR3 is TGTGCCAGCAGCCAATCGGACAGGGTTGACACTGAAGCTTTCTTT.

The chain combines TRBV19 with TRBJ2-3, with TRBD2 identical over 8 bases. This CDR3 is 18 amino acids long. Germline CDR1 is LNHDA and CDR2 is SQIVND (reference sequence). V lost 5 bases to trimming and J lost 2 bases; unmatched junction nucleotides: 15. The CDR3 sequence is CASSPSSLSGAFTDTQYF. As DNA, the CDR3 is TGTGCCAGTAGTCCGTCATCCCTTAGCGGGGCCTTCACAGATACGCAGTATTTT.

The rearrangement links TRBV11-3 to TRBJ2-7; the match to TRBD1 covers 9 bases. Germline-derived CDR1 and CDR2 are SGHNT and YENEEA. The junction had 11 bases not matched to a gene; V was cut back by 1 base and J by 4 bases. The CDR3 is 17 residues long. The CDR3: CASSLGTLTGGKYEQYF. In DNA form, the CDR3 reads TGTGCCAGCAGCTTAGGAACCTTGACAGGGGGAAAATACGAGCAGTACTTC.